The TCR beta chain described here comes from a study of T cells in tuberculosis. Findings and caveats of the study: A GMM-specific repertoire classifier reached 80% to 90% accuracy, AUROC 0.90.

V trimming: 6 bases; J trimming: 5 bases; junction bases outside the gene matches: 9. The CDR3 length is 16 residues. The V gene's germline CDR1 is ENHRY and CDR2 SYGVKD. Note on this clone: Its antigen is unidentified.

Only in-frame clones appear in the TCRdb table, and some are missing; sequencing was by immunoSEQ multiplex PCR. This table holds about 45,000 clones, around 94% found once. The chain links TRBV10-3 to TRBJ2-1; 11 nucleotides match TRBD2. This clonotype was obtained from a donor aged 10-30 years with latent tuberculosis or without tuberculosis infection. Some clones in this sample may be carry-over from other donors' samples. The specimen sequenced was PBMCs. CDR3 residues: CAISTGTSGFDNEQFF. The CDR3, as DNA: TGTGCCATCAGCACCGGGACTAGCGGTTTCGACAATGAGCAGTTCTTC.